Sequencing of this T cell receptor (beta chain) was carried out in a study of blood T cell repertoires in COVID-19. In the study overall: Acute-phase and convalescent COVID-19 samples originated in the United States, Italy and Spain. PBMCs, B-cell-depleted T cells, or T cells provided the cDNA or gDNA that made up the material.

CDR3 size: 15 residues. The germline CDR1 and CDR2 sequences are MNHEY and SMNVEV (reference sequence). Trimming stripped 2 bases from V and 4 bases from J, with 12 bases between. The repertoire was sequenced with immunoSEQ multiplex PCR; TCRdb's copy has only in-frame clones and lacks some. The table shows 200,000 or so clones, with over 80% occurring only once. The V gene is TRBV27, the J gene TRBJ2-1; D is perhaps TRBD2 (6 bases). This TCR derives from a woman in her thirties with acute or convalescent COVID-19. Sequencing input: peripheral blood. The CDR3 DNA is TGTGCCAGCAGTTTAGATAGGGCGGGGTACAATGAGCAGTTCTTC. This gives the protein CASSLDRAGYNEQFF.